Shown below are 2 T cell receptor beta chains from a single sample sequenced in a study of blood T cell repertoires in COVID-19. Profiled with immunoSEQ multiplex PCR; TCRdb holds only in-frame clones, not every one. The data hold 200,000 to 300,000 clones, with roughly 91% observed a single time. Sequences were obtained from peripheral blood. The receptors originated from a man younger than 45 with COVID-19, enrolled during active disease.

The rearrangement joins TRBV5-1 to TRBJ1-4; 10 bases are a match to TRBD1. In germline, CDR1 is SGHRS, CDR2 YFSETQ. With 0 bases clipped from V and 6 bases from J, the junction kept 2 bases outside the gene matches. The CDR3 is 15 residues long. The CDR3 region is CASSLEGQGHEKLFF. In DNA, the CDR3 is TGCGCCAGCAGCTTGGAGGGACAGGGGCATGAAAAACTGTTTTTT.

V and J are TRBV12-5 and TRBJ1-4, with D hard to call. Trimming removed 0 bases from V and 10 bases from J, with 6 bases in between. The CDR3 is 12 amino acids. Germline-derived CDR1 and CDR2 are LGHNT and FRNRAP. The CDR3 reads CASGLVTGKLFF. The CDR3, as DNA: TGTGCTAGTGGTTTGGTAACGGGAAAACTGTTTTTT.